These T cell receptor beta chains were read from a single sample in a study of shared clonotypes between healthy human individuals. Generated by immunoSEQ multiplex PCR, the TCRdb table keeps only in-frame clones and is missing some. Of about 680,000 clones in the sample, roughly 94% were seen once. Sequencing was done on a sample of naive CD8+ T cells sorted from blood. The source is a young man in good health. The CDR3 runs from the conserved cysteine through the conserved F or W. A D gene is named only where the DNA matches it firmly. The listing skips clone size in some rows; elsewhere it reads once, few, many or a size class.

TRBJ1-4	NA	TRBV27	NA	TGTGCCAGCAGTTTGGCCGCAACTAATGAAAAACTGTTTTTT	CASSLAATNEKLFF
TRBJ2-3	NA	TRBV9	NA	TGTGCCAGCAGCGTACAGGGGACTATCACAGATACGCAGTATTTT	CASSVQGTITDTQYF
TRBJ2-3	NA	TRBV21-1	NA	TGTGCCAGCAGCAATCTTTCCCGGAATACGCAGTATTTT	CASSNLSRNTQYF
TRBJ2-5	NA	TRBV29-1	NA	TGCAGCGTAGCCGATCTAGGTGGCATTGCGGCCCAGTACTTC	CSVADLGGIAAQYF
TRBJ2-1	NA	TRBV7-9	TRBD1	TGTGCCAGCAGCTCGCCGGGACAGGGATGGAATGAGCAGTTCTTC	CASSSPGQGWNEQFF
TRBJ2-4	once	TRBV6-6	TRBD1	TGTGCCAGCAGTTGGGGGACAGGAGCTAACATTCAGTACTTC	CASSWGTGANIQYF
TRBJ2-1	NA	TRBV6-5	TRBD2	TGTGCCAGCAGTTACGGAGCTAGCGGGGAGCAGTTCTTC	CASSYGASGEQFF
TRBJ2-7	NA	TRBV7-9	TRBD2	TGTGCCAGCAGCTCGGGTCTAGCGGGAGTCGACAGCTACGAGCAGTACTTC	CASSSGLAGVDSYEQYF
TRBJ2-7	NA	TRBV6-5	TRBD1	TGTGCCAGCAGTATCGAGACAGGGGTTGGGTACGAGCAGTACTTC	CASSIETGVGYEQYF
TRBJ2-7	once	TRBV4-1	NA	TGCGCCAGCAGCCAAGGGGGAAACCCGACAGGCCCAGGGGCCTACGAGCAGTACTTC	CASSQGGNPTGPGAYEQYF
TRBJ1-2	NA	TRBV27	NA	TGTGCCAGCACCCGGTTATCCCGAGGCGATGGCTACACCTTC	CASTRLSRGDGYTF
TRBJ2-7	NA	TRBV11-3	TRBD1	TGTGCCAGCAGTTCTCCGGGACAGGGAAGCGAGCAGTACTTC	CASSSPGQGSEQYF
TRBJ2-7	NA	TRBV29-1	TRBD1	TGCAGCGTTGAAGAAACCGGGACAGGAGAAGAATACGAGCAGTACTTC	CSVEETGTGEEYEQYF
TRBJ2-7	NA	TRBV9	TRBD2	TGTGCCAGCGGCACTAGCGGCTACGAGCAGTACTTC	CASGTSGYEQYF
TRBJ2-2	NA	TRBV7-8	NA	TGTGCCAGCAGCGGTACCGAGGGAGTGGGGAACACCGGGGAGCTGTTTTTT	CASSGTEGVGNTGELFF
TRBJ1-4	NA	TRBV11-2	NA	TGTGCCAGCAGCTTAAGGGGGGCAGGAACTAATGAAAAACTGTTTTTT	CASSLRGAGTNEKLFF
TRBJ2-2	once	TRBV7-2	TRBD1	TGTGCCAGCGTCGGACAGGACAACACCGGGGAGCTGTTTTTT	CASVGQDNTGELFF
TRBJ1-2	NA	TRBV5-5	TRBD1	TGTGCCAGCAGCTATCTGCTGGGGACAGAAACCTATGGCTACACCTTC	CASSYLLGTETYGYTF
TRBJ2-1	NA	TRBV7-2	NA	TGTGCCAGCAGCTTAGAATGGCCCTTCGAGAGTAGCTCCTACAATGAGCAGTTCTTC	CASSLEWPFESSSYNEQFF
TRBJ1-2	once	TRBV10-3	NA	TGTGCCATCAGTGTAAGAGGAAGTAGCTATGGCTACACCTTC	CAISVRGSSYGYTF
TRBJ2-2	NA	TRBV7-9	NA	TGTGCCAGCAGCCCGGGTCTAGTCCTCACCGGGGAGCTGTTTTTT	CASSPGLVLTGELFF
TRBJ2-1	NA	TRBV5-6	NA	TGTGCCAGCACCTGGGGAGGGACAACTACCAATGAGCAGTTCTTC	CASTWGGTTTNEQFF
TRBJ1-2	once	TRBV4-1	NA	TGCGCCAGCAGCCAAGTCGCGGGGGAGGCAGTTGGCTACACCTTC	CASSQVAGEAVGYTF
TRBJ2-3	NA	TRBV7-3	TRBD2	TGTGCCAGCAGCCCAGTAGGTAGCGGGAGGGACACAGATACGCAGTATTTT	CASSPVGSGRDTDTQYF
TRBJ2-1	NA	TRBV7-2	TRBD2	TGTGCCAGCAGCTTAGTTCTCAGCGGGGCGTACAATGAGCAGTTCTTC	CASSLVLSGAYNEQFF
TRBJ2-7	NA	TRBV11-3	NA	TGTGCCAGCAGCTTAGATGGGGAACCATCCTACGAGCAGTACTTC	CASSLDGEPSYEQYF
TRBJ2-5	NA	TRBV9	NA	TGTGCCAGCAGCGTAGCAAGCTCCCGTGTTCCCCAGTACTTC	CASSVASSRVPQYF
TRBJ2-7	NA	TRBV30	NA	TGTGCCTGGAGTTTAGCGTACGAGCAGTACTTC	CAWSLAYEQYF
TRBJ2-1	NA	TRBV5-1	NA	TGCGCCAGCAGCTTGTTCCGGGGGAGAGAGCAGTTCTTC	CASSLFRGREQFF
TRBJ2-7	once	TRBV6-6	TRBD2	TGTACCAGTCAAATTCAGACTAGCAACTACGAGCAGTACTTC	CTSQIQTSNYEQYF
TRBJ1-2	once	TRBV29-1	TRBD1	TGCAGCGCTCCGGGACAGGGGGCGACCTATGGCTACACCTTC	CSAPGQGATYGYTF
TRBJ2-7	NA	TRBV27	TRBD2	TGTGCCAGCAGTTTAGGACTAGCGGGAGGGGAGCAGTACTTC	CASSLGLAGGEQYF
TRBJ1-1	NA	TRBV10-3	NA	TGTGCCATCAGTGACCCGGGACAGAACACTGAAGCTTTCTTT	CAISDPGQNTEAFF
TRBJ2-1	NA	TRBV4-2	NA	TGTGCCAGCAGCCAACTTCAGCGACAGGCTTACAATGAGCAGTTCTTC	CASSQLQRQAYNEQFF
TRBJ2-7	NA	TRBV5-5	TRBD2	TGTGCCAGCAGCCGGCCGTGGGGCGGGAGGTACTCCTACGAGCAGTACTTC	CASSRPWGGRYSYEQYF
TRBJ1-4	once	TRBV28	NA	TGTGCCAGCAACTCGATGGGAGGGATGAGAAAACTGTTTTTT	CASNSMGGMRKLFF
TRBJ1-1	NA	TRBV6-5	NA	TGTGCCAGCAGTTACTCGGCAGTCAACACTGAAGCTTTCTTT	CASSYSAVNTEAFF
TRBJ2-4	NA	TRBV6-5	NA	TGTGCCAGCAGTCTCGCCACCGCTCGCATTCAGTACTTC	CASSLATARIQYF
TRBJ1-1	NA	TRBV7-2	NA	TGTGCCAGCAGCTTAATTCGGGGGGCAATGGACACTGAAGCTTTCTTT	CASSLIRGAMDTEAFF
TRBJ1-2	NA	TRBV28	NA	TGTGCCAGCCTCACATCCGATGGCTACACCTTC	CASLTSDGYTF
TRBJ2-1	NA	TRBV16	NA	TGTGCCAGCAGCCAAGTGCCCGGCAATGAGCAGTTCTTC	CASSQVPGNEQFF
TRBJ1-3	NA	TRBV7-9	NA	TGTGCCAGCAGCTTACCACCCGGAAACACCATATATTTT	CASSLPPGNTIYF
TRBJ2-3	NA	TRBV5-1	TRBD1	TGCGCCAGCAGCGCGGGGACAGGGGCAGATACGCAGTATTTT	CASSAGTGADTQYF
TRBJ2-7	NA	TRBV2	NA	TGTGCCAGCAGTGGGCCTAATGGGCGCTACGAGCAGTACTTC	CASSGPNGRYEQYF
TRBJ2-7	NA	TRBV6-5	NA	TGTGCCAGCAGTTACTCGAACGGGTACTACGAGCAGTACTTC	CASSYSNGYYEQYF
TRBJ2-3	NA	TRBV28	TRBD1	TGTGCCAGCAGTTCAAACCCGGGACAGGGAACGGGAGATACGCAGTATTTT	CASSSNPGQGTGDTQYF
TRBJ2-7	NA	TRBV7-9	NA	TGTGCCAGCAGCTTAGCTCCCTCTAGCTACGAGCAGTACTTC	CASSLAPSSYEQYF
TRBJ2-7	NA	TRBV5-1	NA	TGCGCCAGCAGCTTGTCAGATTACGAGCAGTACTTC	CASSLSDYEQYF
TRBJ1-3	NA	TRBV7-9	TRBD1	TGTGCCAGCAGAGCCGGGACAGGGAAATCGAATGGAAACACCATATATTTT	CASRAGTGKSNGNTIYF
TRBJ2-1	NA	TRBV6-5	TRBD2	TGTGCCAGCAGAAGGAGTCCGGGACTAACAAGGGAGCAGTTCTTC	CASRRSPGLTREQFF
TRBJ2-7	NA	TRBV18	TRBD1	TGTGCCAGCTCACCAGAGTGGGGACAGGGGAGGTACGAGCAGTACTTC	CASSPEWGQGRYEQYF
TRBJ2-2	NA	TRBV27	NA	TGTGCCAGCAGTTTAGGGGCCAGCGGGGAGCTGTTTTTT	CASSLGASGELFF
TRBJ2-1	NA	TRBV27	TRBD2	TGTGCCAGCAGTTTAGTCGCTAGCGGGAGCAATGAGCAGTTCTTC	CASSLVASGSNEQFF
TRBJ2-5	NA	TRBV7-9	NA	TGTGCCAGCAGCCCCCTTTGGGGGGAGGTCGTTCGCGAGGAGACCCAGTACTTC	CASSPLWGEVVREETQYF
TRBJ2-7	NA	TRBV19	NA	TGTGCCAGTAGTATAGGGGCAGGGAACTACGAGCAGTACTTC	CASSIGAGNYEQYF
TRBJ1-1	once	TRBV30	TRBD1	TGTGCCTGGAGTGTAATGACAGGGCGAGTGAACACTGAAGCTTTCTTT	CAWSVMTGRVNTEAFF
TRBJ2-5	NA	TRBV4-1	NA	TGCGCCAGCAGCCGGGGGGAGACCCAGTACTTC	CASSRGETQYF
TRBJ2-5	NA	TRBV14	TRBD2	TGTGCCAGCAGCCAAGATCGGACTAGCGGGAGGCCCAGGGAGACCCAGTACTTC	CASSQDRTSGRPRETQYF
TRBJ1-1	NA	TRBV14	NA	TGTGCCAGCAGCCAAGTTATCCTCGCAGGGACGGGCCCTGAAGCTTTCTTT	CASSQVILAGTGPEAFF
TRBJ2-3	NA	TRBV28	TRBD2	TGTGCCAGCAGTCTGGGGACTAGCGGCACAGATACGCAGTATTTT	CASSLGTSGTDTQYF